Presented here are 14 T cell receptor beta chains from one specimen sequenced in a study of cytomegalovirus exposure and HLA in healthy donors. PCR was performed using 60 Vbeta and 13 Jbeta primers. TCRdb's table, derived via immunoSEQ multiplex PCR, lists solely in-frame clones and lacks some. Of 75,000 to 80,000 clones listed, about four fifths are singletons. Input material: PBMCs. Receptor source: a male donor in good health and CMV-seropositive.

This sequence joins TRBV4-1 and TRBJ1-6; D call uncertain. CDR3 length equals 18 residues. Looked up from germline, CDR1 is MGHRA and CDR2 is YSYEKL. V was cut by 0 bases and J by 0 bases, with 12 bases left in between. CDR3 coding DNA: TGCGCCAGCAGCCAAGACCCGGGAGGCAGCTCCTATAATTCACCCCTCCACTTT. Residues: CASSQDPGGSSYNSPLHF.

This chain joins TRBV30 and TRBJ1-2, with D tentatively TRBD1 (5 bases). The CDR3 totals 14 residues. Trimming cost V 1 base and J 0 bases, with 9 bases left between them. Germline loops: CDR1 GTSNPN, CDR2 SVGIG (reference sequence). This chain's CDR3 is CAWSEGIPNYGYTF. As DNA, the CDR3 is TGTGCCTGGAGTGAGGGGATTCCTAACTATGGCTACACCTTC.

The CDR3 loop reads CSGGVSLGGNEQFF. CDR3 DNA sequence: TGCAGCGGGGGCGTATCTTTGGGGGGAAATGAGCAGTTCTTC. The V gene is TRBV29-1, the J gene TRBJ2-1, with D possibly being TRBD2 (6 bases). CDR1 and CDR2 (germline): SQVTM, ANQGSEA. V lost 7 bases and J 7 bases, leaving 20 bases between the germline ends. The CDR3 covers 14 residues.

This sequence joins TRBV7-6 and TRBJ1-4; 8 nucleotides agree with TRBD1. The trim removed 5 bases at V and 4 bases at J, leaving 6 bases unmatched. Germline V gene sequence: CDR1 SGHVS, CDR2 FNYEAQ. The CDR3 contains 15 residues. The CDR3 DNA reads as TGTGCCAGCAGCCCCAGGACAGGGATTAATGAAAAACTGTTTTTT. Translating gives CASSPRTGINEKLFF.

As for this clone: The same CDR3 is also encoded by other DNA sequences in this sample. J is TRBJ1-1 and V is TRBV7-9; a weak D match, TRBD1 (5 bases). The CDR3 is 12 residues long. Germline CDR1 is SEHNR and CDR2 is FQNEAQ (reference sequence). Between the trimmed V and J ends, which lost 5 bases and 4 bases, there was a span of 8 bases. The CDR3 sequence is CASSRGGTEAFF. Written as DNA, the CDR3 is TGTGCCAGCAGCCGGGGGGGCACTGAAGCTTTCTTT.

This clone was detected only once. This sequence joins TRBV9 and TRBJ2-5, with D possibly matching TRBD2 (6 bases). Germline V gene data show CDR1 as SGDLS and CDR2 as YYNGEE. This CDR3 contains 17 residues. Trimming pared 3 bases from V and 3 bases from J, leaving 21 bases between. The CDR3 nucleotides read TGTGCCAGCAGCGAGGGCTGGGGGGTTGCCGGGAAAGAGACCCAGTACTTC. Its protein is CASSEGWGVAGKETQYF.

This CDR3 reads CASSNGLAGAPSYEQYF. In DNA form, the CDR3 reads TGTGCCAGTAGTAACGGACTAGCGGGGGCCCCCTCCTACGAGCAGTACTTC. V and J are TRBV19 and TRBJ2-7; TRBD2 agrees at 13 bases. The CDR3 is 17 amino acids. CDR1 LNHDA and CDR2 SQIVND come from the germline V gene (reference sequence). The junction had 6 bases not matched to a gene; V was cut back by 4 bases and J by 0 bases.

The rearrangement links TRBV29-1 to TRBJ1-2, with a weak D call TRBD1 (5 bases). Trimming stripped 6 bases from V and 6 bases from J, with 14 bases between. CDR3 size: 12 residues. The germline V gene has CDR1 SQVTM and CDR2 ANQGSEA. CDR3 loop: CSVASGGNGYTF. CDR3 sequence (DNA): TGCAGCGTCGCAAGTGGGGGGAATGGCTACACCTTC.

A few counts support this clone. The chain couples TRBV10-3 to TRBJ1-1, with 8 nucleotides matching TRBD1. The germline gives CDR1 ENHRY, CDR2 SYGVKD. With 8 bases clipped from V and 6 bases from J, the junction kept 5 bases outside the gene matches. The CDR3 runs to 12 residues. Here the CDR3 reads CAISGQGAEAFF. The CDR3 coding sequence is TGTGCCATCTCCGGACAGGGCGCTGAAGCTTTCTTT.

V and J are TRBV19 and TRBJ1-2; no clear D gene. Germline V gives CDR1 LNHDA, CDR2 SQIVND (reference sequence). V dropped 3 bases and J dropped 2 bases, with 10 bases sitting between them. CDR3 length equals 14 residues. CDR3 amino acids: CASSIPGGNYGYTF. CDR3 bases: TGTGCCAGTAGTATCCCAGGCGGGAACTATGGCTACACCTTC.

The chain is built from TRBV11-2 and TRBJ1-2; 7 bases fit TRBD1. CDR1 is SGHAT, CDR2 FQNNGV, per germline. The CDR3 runs to 16 residues. Germline trimming cut 5 bases from V and 4 bases from J; bases unmatched to any gene: 13. CDR3 nucleotides: TGTGCCAGCAGCCCAGGGACAGACTTTTTCTCCTATGGCTACACCTTC. Amino acids: CASSPGTDFFSYGYTF.

V is TRBV6-5 and J is TRBJ1-2; D remains unclear. V was cut by 2 bases and J by 7 bases, with 11 bases left in between. The germline V gene encodes CDR1 MNHEY and CDR2 SVGAGI. The CDR3 is made up of 13 amino acids. CDR3 DNA sequence: TGTGCCAGCAGTTACGAGGGAGCGGTTGGCTACACCTTC. It yields the protein CASSYEGAVGYTF.

This chain joins TRBV6-4 and TRBJ2-6; TRBD1 aligns across 7 bases. J gave up 0 bases and V 7 bases, and 9 bases lay outside the gene matches. Germline V gene data show CDR1 as MRHNA and CDR2 as SNTAGT. The CDR3 covers 17 residues. The CDR3 loop reads CASTKDRLISGANVLTF. The CDR3 nucleotides are TGTGCCAGCACTAAGGACAGGCTCATCTCTGGGGCCAACGTCCTGACTTTC.

Remarks on this clone: One end of the junction fails to match germline, which may point to a read error. In DNA form, the CDR3 reads TGTTCCAGCAGCGCGGACTCCTACGAGCAGTACTTC. This sequence encodes CSSSADSYEQYF. V is TRBV7-9 and J is TRBJ2-7; D not resolved. The germline V gene has CDR1 SEHNR and CDR2 FQNEAQ (reference sequence). The CDR3 totals 12 residues.